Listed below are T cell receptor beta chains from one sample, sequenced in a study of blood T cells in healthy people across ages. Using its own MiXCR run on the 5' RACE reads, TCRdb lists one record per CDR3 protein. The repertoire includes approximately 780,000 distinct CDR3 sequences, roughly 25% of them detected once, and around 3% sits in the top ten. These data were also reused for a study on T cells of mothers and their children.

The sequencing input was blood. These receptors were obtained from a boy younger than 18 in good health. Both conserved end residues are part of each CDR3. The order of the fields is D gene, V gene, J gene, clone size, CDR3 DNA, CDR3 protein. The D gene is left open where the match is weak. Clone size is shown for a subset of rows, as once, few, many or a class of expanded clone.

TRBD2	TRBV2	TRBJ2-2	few	TGTGCCAGCAGTGCGGGACTAGCGAACACCGGGGAGCTGTTTTTT	CASSAGLANTGELFF
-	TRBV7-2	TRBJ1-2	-	TGTGCCAGCAGCCAAATCGTTTATGGCTACACCTTC	CASSQIVYGYTF
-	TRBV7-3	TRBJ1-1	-	TGTGCCAGCAGCTTTCAGGGGAGCGACACTGAAGCTTTCTTT	CASSFQGSDTEAFF
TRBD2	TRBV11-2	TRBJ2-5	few	TGTGCCAGCAGCTCCCGTGGAGCGGGGGGAACTAAGAAGTACCAAGAGACCCAGTACTTC	CASSSRGAGGTKKYQETQYF
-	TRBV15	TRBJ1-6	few	TGTGCCACCAGGGGAGATGGGAATTCACCCCTCCACTTT	CATRGDGNSPLHF
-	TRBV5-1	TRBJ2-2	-	TGCGCCAGCAGCTTTAAGGCGAACACCGGGGAGCTGTTTTTT	CASSFKANTGELFF
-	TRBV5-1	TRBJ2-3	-	TGCGCCAGCAGCTTGGTAGTGCTCGGAGAAGATACGCAGTATTTT	CASSLVVLGEDTQYF
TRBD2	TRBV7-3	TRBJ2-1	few	TGTGCCAGCAGCCGAAGACTAGCGGGGGCCGGGGATGAGCAGTTCTTC	CASSRRLAGAGDEQFF
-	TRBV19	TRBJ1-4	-	TGTGCCAGTAGTATCGAAGTCAATGAAAAACTGTTTTTT	CASSIEVNEKLFF
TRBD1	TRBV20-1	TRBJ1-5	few	TGCAGTGCCGGACTGTTGAGAGGGGGCGGCAATCAGCCCCAGCATTTT	CSAGLLRGGGNQPQHF
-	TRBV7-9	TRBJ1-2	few	TGTGCCAGCAGCCGTGGGATGGGGGTCCACCGTTTC	CASSRGMGVHRF
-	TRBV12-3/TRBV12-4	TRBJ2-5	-	TGTGCCACCTCGGCGGAGGCCCAAGAGACCCAGTACTTC	CATSAEAQETQYF
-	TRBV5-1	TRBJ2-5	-	TGCGCCAGCAGCCCTGAAAAGAGTCGGGAGACCCAGTACTTC	CASSPEKSRETQYF
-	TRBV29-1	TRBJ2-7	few	TGCAGCGTTGAAGGCCCCGGGCGGGGCTACGAGCAGTACTTC	CSVEGPGRGYEQYF
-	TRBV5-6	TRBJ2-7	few	TGTGCCAGCAGCTTGGCTCGGCGACCCTACGAGCAGTACTTC	CASSLARRPYEQYF
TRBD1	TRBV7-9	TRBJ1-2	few	TGTGCCAGCAGCTTAGAGCCCGAGACAGGGAATGGCTACGGCTTC	CASSLEPETGNGYGF
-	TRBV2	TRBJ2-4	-	TGTGCCAGCAGATCAAGTGGCGGAAACATTCAGTACTTC	CASRSSGGNIQYF
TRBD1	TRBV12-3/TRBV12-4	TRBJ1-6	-	TGTGCCAGCAGTGCAGGACAGGGTTTTAATTCACCCCTCCACTTT	CASSAGQGFNSPLHF
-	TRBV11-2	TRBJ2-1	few	TGTGCCAGCAGCCCTAAGGGACCCTCCTACAATGAGCAGTTCTTC	CASSPKGPSYNEQFF
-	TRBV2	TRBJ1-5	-	TGTGCCAGCAGTGAGGGCCCACAGAATCAGCCCCAGCATTTT	CASSEGPQNQPQHF
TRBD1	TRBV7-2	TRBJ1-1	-	TGTGCCAGCAGCTTTACCCCCGGGACAGGGGATGAAGCTTTCTTT	CASSFTPGTGDEAFF
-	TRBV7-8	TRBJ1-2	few	TGTGCCAGCAGCACTGCCGGGGGACACTATGGCTACACCTTC	CASSTAGGHYGYTF
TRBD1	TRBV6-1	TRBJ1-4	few	TGTGCCAGCAGTCGGGACAGGGAGAATGAAAAACTGTTTTTT	CASSRDRENEKLFF
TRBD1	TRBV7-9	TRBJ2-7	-	TGTGCCACGAATGACATGATGACAGGGGCCGCCTACGAGCAGTACTTC	CATNDMMTGAAYEQYF
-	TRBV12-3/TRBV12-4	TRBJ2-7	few	TGTGCCAGCAGTTTTAGGAGTCACGAGCAGTACTTC	CASSFRSHEQYF
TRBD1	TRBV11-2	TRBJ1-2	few	TGTGCCAGCAGCTTAGGGGTAGGAGGGGGCGATGGCTACACCTTC	CASSLGVGGGDGYTF
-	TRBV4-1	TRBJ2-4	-	TGCGCCAGCAGCCAAGATCTGAGAGAGGGGGCCAAAAACATTCAGTACTTC	CASSQDLREGAKNIQYF
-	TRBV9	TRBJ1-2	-	TGTGCCAGCAGCGTAGCGTCCCGGACAACCTACACCTTC	CASSVASRTTYTF
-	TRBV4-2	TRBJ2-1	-	TGTGCCAGCAGCCACAACGTCCCCCCACTTTACAATGAGCAGTTCTTC	CASSHNVPPLYNEQFF
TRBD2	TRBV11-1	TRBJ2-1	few	TGTGCCAGCAGCTTAGGGCTAGCGGGGGCCTTTTGGTATGAGCAGTTCTTC	CASSLGLAGAFWYEQFF
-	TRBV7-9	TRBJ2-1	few	TGTGCCAGCAGCTTAGGCTTAGGACTCCTCGGGGGCGAGCAGTTCTTC	CASSLGLGLLGGEQFF
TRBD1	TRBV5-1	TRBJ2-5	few	TGCGCCAGCAGCGTACAAGGGACAGGGGAAGAGACCCAGTACTTC	CASSVQGTGEETQYF
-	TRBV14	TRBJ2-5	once	TGTGCCAGCAACCAGTTGGGGAACAACCAAGAGACCCAGTACTTC	CASNQLGNNQETQYF
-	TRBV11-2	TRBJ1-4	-	TGTGCCAGCAGCGCGATGCAGGGGTCAACTAATGAAAAACTGTTTTTT	CASSAMQGSTNEKLFF
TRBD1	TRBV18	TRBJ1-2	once	TGTGCCAGCTCGCCTACAGGGGGCTACGGCTATGGCTACACCTTC	CASSPTGGYGYGYTF
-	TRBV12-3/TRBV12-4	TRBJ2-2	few	TGTGCCAGCACCCAGACTAACACCGGGGAGCTGTTTTTT	CASTQTNTGELFF
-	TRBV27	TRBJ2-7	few	TGTGCCAGCAGTCACCTCAAGGCCTCCTACGAGCAGTACTTC	CASSHLKASYEQYF
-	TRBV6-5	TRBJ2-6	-	TGTGCCAGCATGGGGAATGGGGCCAACGTCCTGACTTTC	CASMGNGANVLTF
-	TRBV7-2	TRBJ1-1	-	TGTGCCAGCAGCTTAGGGAGCGGCAGGAACACTGAAGCTTTCTTT	CASSLGSGRNTEAFF
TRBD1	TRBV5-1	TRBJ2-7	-	TGCGCCAGCAGTTCCACCCAGGGGGCGAATAACGAGCAGTACTTC	CASSSTQGANNEQYF
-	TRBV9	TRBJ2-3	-	TGTGCCAGCAGCGTCCCCCCGGGGGATACGCAGTATTTT	CASSVPPGDTQYF
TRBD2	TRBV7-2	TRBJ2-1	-	TGTGCCAGCAGCTTAGCGCTTACTAGCGGTTCCTACAATGAGCAGTTCTTC	CASSLALTSGSYNEQFF
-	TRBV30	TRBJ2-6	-	TGTGCCTGGAGTGTACTGAGCTCTGGGGCCAACGTCCTGACTTTC	CAWSVLSSGANVLTF
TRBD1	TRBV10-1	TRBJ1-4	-	TGCGCCAGCAGTGAGGACAGGGGCACTAATGAAAAACTGTTTTTT	CASSEDRGTNEKLFF
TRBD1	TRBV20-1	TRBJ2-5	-	TGCAGTGCTCCCGGGACAGGGGCCCAAGAGACCCAGTACTTC	CSAPGTGAQETQYF
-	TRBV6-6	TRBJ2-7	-	TGTGCCAGCAGTTCCTCTTCCAAGCTCTACGAGCAGTACTTC	CASSSSSKLYEQYF
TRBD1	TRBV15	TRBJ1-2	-	TGTGCCACCAGCAGGGGGGACAGGGAATTTGGTGGCTACACCTTC	CATSRGDREFGGYTF
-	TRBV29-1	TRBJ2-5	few	TGCAGCGCCCCTCGGGGCGGGGAGACCCAGTACTTC	CSAPRGGETQYF
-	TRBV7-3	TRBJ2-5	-	TGTGCCAGCAGCCCCGTGGGGGGAGAGACCCAGTACTTC	CASSPVGGETQYF
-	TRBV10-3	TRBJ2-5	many	TGTGCCATCAGCAGCCCAGGGGAGGAGACCCAGTACTTC	CAISSPGEETQYF
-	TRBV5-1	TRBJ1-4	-	TGCGCCAGCAGCCTCCGGGCCCCTTGGGAAAAACTGTTTTTT	CASSLRAPWEKLFF
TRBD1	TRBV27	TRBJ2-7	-	TGTGCCACCAGGGGAAGGGGGCCCCTCTACGAGCAGTACTTC	CATRGRGPLYEQYF
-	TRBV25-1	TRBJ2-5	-	TGTGCCAGCAGTGAATATAGGAGACTGGGGGAGACCCAGTACTTC	CASSEYRRLGETQYF